This T cell receptor beta chain was obtained from a study of blood T cell repertoires in COVID-19. Across the study: Acute and convalescent COVID-19 samples came from the United States, Italy and Spain.

As handled by the study authors: It was from reference gene primer amplification that nucleated cell counts were estimated. The repertoire was sequenced with immunoSEQ multiplex PCR; TCRdb's copy has only in-frame clones and lacks some. The V and J calls and clone size are taken from that table; D and trimming were inferred from the DNA. Here the sample spans about 72,000 clones, 88% being singletons. V shed 0 bases and J shed 6 bases, with 12 bases lying between them. Germline V gene data show CDR1 as LNHDA and CDR2 as SQIVND (reference sequence). The CDR3 covers 15 residues. The receptor was isolated from a man aged 50 to 59 with acute or convalescent COVID-19. V is TRBV19 and J is TRBJ1-5, with TRBD1 as a possible D gene (5 bases). The sequenced sample was peripheral blood. This CDR3 reads CASSIDRAYAQPQHF. The CDR3 DNA follows: TGTGCCAGTAGTATAGACAGGGCATACGCTCAGCCCCAGCATTTT.